This passage covers 6 T cell receptor beta chains from one sample sequenced in a study of CD8+CD57+ T cells in acquired aplastic anemia. Researchers used genomic DNA as the template to profile TCR beta VDJ and CDR3. Each CDR3 protein is one row after TCRdb ran MiXCR on the reads. The sample includes about 110,000 distinct CDR3 sequences, around 50% of them seen just once. The sample consisted of sorted CD4+, CD8+, or CD8+CD57+ T cells (not recorded which) from PBMCs. These receptors were collected from a human donor in good health, serving as a control.

In this sample, this clonotype turned up many times. The J gene is TRBJ1-1, the V gene TRBV19; the D is unclear. Deletions cut 5 bases from V and 9 bases from J, with 13 bases between. CDR3 size: 12 residues. Germline loops: CDR1 LNHDA, CDR2 SQIVND (reference sequence). In DNA form, the CDR3 reads TGTGCCAGTAGTGCAGGCGGGGAGAAAGCTTTCTTT. This codes for CASSAGGEKAFF.

This clonotype has a single count. V is TRBV10-1 and J is TRBJ2-7; D not resolved. The V gene lost 4 bases and the J gene lost 2 bases, with 24 bases spanning the gap. The CDR3 sequence is 18 residues long. CDR1 and CDR2 from the germline V gene are WNHNN and SYGVQD (reference sequence). DNA of the CDR3: TGCGCCAGCAGTGGGGTTATTGGGCCAGCAGTCTCGCCCTACGAGCAGTACTTC. This gives the protein CASSGVIGPAVSPYEQYF.

The table lists this clonotype with many counts. V usage is TRBV27 and J usage is TRBJ2-7, with D uncertain. The CDR3 runs 13 residues. V was clipped by 4 bases and J by 1 base, with 8 bases between them. Germline V lookup: CDR1 MNHEY, CDR2 SMNVEV (reference sequence). The CDR3 region has the DNA TGTGCCAGCAGTTCCGGGCCGTCCTACGAGCAGTACTTC. Its translation: CASSSGPSYEQYF.

The chain employs TRBV2 and TRBJ1-1; a possible D gene is TRBD1 (5 bases). V was trimmed by 5 bases and J by 3 bases, leaving 10 bases between them. Germline CDR1 and CDR2: SNHLY and FYNNEI. CDR3 length equals 13 residues. This CDR3 reads CASSYGGDTEAFF. The CDR3 region has the DNA TGTGCCAGCAGTTACGGGGGAGACACTGAAGCTTTCTTT.

This clonotype has at least ten counts. The chain recombines TRBV4-3 with TRBJ2-7; D remains unclear. The CDR3 has 16 amino acids. V was pared by 0 bases and J by 4 bases, with 16 bases between. Germline-derived CDR1 and CDR2 are LGHNA and YSLEER. CDR3 bases: TGCGCCAGCAGCCAAGATCGAACAGAAGCCATTTACGAGCAGTACTTC. Translating it yields CASSQDRTEAIYEQYF.

This chain connects TRBV9 to TRBJ2-5; TRBD2 matches 11 bases. This CDR3 comprises 15 residues. J gave up 5 bases and V 4 bases, and 7 bases lay outside the gene matches. Germline CDR1 SGDLS, CDR2 YYNGEE. CDR3 region: CASSLAGGRGETQYF. As DNA, the CDR3 is TGTGCCAGCAGCCTAGCGGGGGGCCGAGGGGAGACCCAGTACTTC.